This T cell receptor (beta chain) was recovered during a study of graft-versus-host responses after intestinal transplantation. Study-level information: Every recipient underwent anti-thymocyte globulin induction, then tacrolimus and steroids for two to four years. Points from the study as a whole: GvH clones surfaced in recipient marrow, some emerging earlier in ileum or blood.

Germline assignment: CDR1 SGDLS and CDR2 YYNGEE. With V trimmed by 0 bases and J by 4 bases, 3 bases remained unmatched. This CDR3 region has 15 residues. About this clone itself: Its cognate antigen is unknown. The sample holds other DNA sequences that translate to the same CDR3.

Sequencing used immunoSEQ multiplex PCR; TCRdb keeps in-frame clones, though not all of them. The table includes some 88,000 clones, approximately 94% detected once. The source material was unstimulated CD8+ T cells sorted from spleen or lymph node cells, sampled before intestinal transplant. The TCR originated in a human donor who received an intestinal transplant. The V and J genes are TRBV9 and TRBJ2-3; 9 positions agree with TRBD2. This CDR3 reads CASSVGGTSSDTQYF. CDR3 nucleotide sequence: TGTGCCAGCAGCGTAGGTGGGACTAGCTCAGATACGCAGTATTTT.